Here is one T cell receptor beta chain with its context. Its antigen remains unidentified. The data originate from a study of cytomegalovirus exposure and HLA in healthy donors. Use of 60 Vbeta and 13 Jbeta primers characterized the PCR. Profiling relied on immunoSEQ multiplex PCR, and the TCRdb table lists in-frame clones only, not all of them. The data contain about 170,000 clones, less than 80% of them seen just once; the ten biggest clones take up 2.5% to 3%. Germline V gene data show CDR1 as MNHEY and CDR2 as SVGAGI. Between the trimmed V and J ends, which lost 6 bases and 3 bases, there was a span of 11 bases. This CDR3 region has 14 residues. Broader study findings: Certain indistinguishable V segments, among them TRBV6-2 and TRBV6-3, were excluded. Some 150 TCR beta chains were listed as cytomegalovirus-associated.

V usage is TRBV6-5 and J usage is TRBJ1-4; D is undetermined. The specimen sequenced was PBMCs. The source of this sequence is a man aged 35 to 55 in good health and CMV-seronegative. DNA of the CDR3: TGTGCCAGCAGCCTCAGGATTTCTAATGAAAAACTGTTTTTT. The encoded protein is CASSLRISNEKLFF.